Detailed here is one TCR beta chain. This sample stems from a study of CD8 T cells in Susac syndrome. The V and J ends lost 6 bases and 9 bases, in that order; junction bases with no gene match: 8. The germline V gene encodes CDR1 LGHDT and CDR2 YNNKEL (reference sequence). The CDR3 runs 13 residues. Random hexamers primed reverse transcription of 0.5 to 1 ug RNA. TCRdb ran MiXCR on the immunoSEQ multiplex PCR reads and lists one entry per CDR3 protein. The data contain roughly 220,000 distinct CDR3 sequences, roughly 93% of them singletons. What was sequenced was CD4+ T cells from PBMCs. This TCR was recovered from a human donor with Susac syndrome. The chain employs TRBV3-1 and TRBJ1-3; 7 bases agree with TRBD1. DNA of the CDR3: TGTGCCAGCAGACTAAGCCAGGGGGGCACCATATATTTT. This gives the protein CASRLSQGGTIYF.